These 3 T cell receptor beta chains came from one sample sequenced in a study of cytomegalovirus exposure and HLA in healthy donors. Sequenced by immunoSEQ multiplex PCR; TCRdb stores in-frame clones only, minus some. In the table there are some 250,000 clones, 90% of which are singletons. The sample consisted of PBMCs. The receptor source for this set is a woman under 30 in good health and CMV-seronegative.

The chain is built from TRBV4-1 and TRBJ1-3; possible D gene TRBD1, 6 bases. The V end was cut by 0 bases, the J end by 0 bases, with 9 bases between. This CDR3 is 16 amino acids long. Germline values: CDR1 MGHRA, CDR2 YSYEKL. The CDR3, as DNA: TGCGCCAGCAGCCAAGAGGACAGCCGCTCTGGAAACACCATATATTTT. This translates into CASSQEDSRSGNTIYF.

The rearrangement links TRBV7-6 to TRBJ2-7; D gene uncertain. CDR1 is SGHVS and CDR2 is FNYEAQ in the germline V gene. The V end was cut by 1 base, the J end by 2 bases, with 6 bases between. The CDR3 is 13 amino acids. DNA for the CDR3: TGTGCCAGCAGCTTAGACAGAGCCTACGAGCAGTACTTC. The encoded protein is CASSLDRAYEQYF.

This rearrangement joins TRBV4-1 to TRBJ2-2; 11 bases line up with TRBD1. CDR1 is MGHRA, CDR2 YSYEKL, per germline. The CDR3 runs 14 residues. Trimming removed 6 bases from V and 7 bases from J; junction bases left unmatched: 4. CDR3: CASSRTGGLGELFF. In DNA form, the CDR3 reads TGCGCCAGCAGTCGGACAGGGGGCCTCGGGGAGCTGTTTTTT.